The 27 T cell receptor beta chains presented below share a single source sample, sequenced in a study of T and B cells in COVID-19 patients (dated by TCRdb to 2018 to 2020). The sample was run on an Illumina MiSeq. Multiplex PCR with BIOMED2 TRB-A/B primer pools was used to amplify the TRB rearrangements. TCRdb redid the processing of the public reads, applying fastp at Q25 and MiXCR, and retained in-frame beta chains. CDR3 protein duplicates are merged, each entry listing the most common genes and DNA. The sample has some 16,000 distinct CDR3 sequences on record, roughly 28% of them singletons. The ten largest clones capture around 4.8% of the sample. Genomic DNA extracted from blood was used in amounts of about 220-550 ng for amplification of TRB repertoires. Material: blood. These receptors came from a human donor who had recovered from COVID-19.

This clonotype is medium-sized by share. The chain has TRBV5-4 and TRBJ2-3; TRBD1 matches at 9 bases. This CDR3 is 14 amino acids long. Trimming took 1 base from V and 6 from J; bases not matched to a gene: 3. CDR1 is SGHNT and CDR2 is YYREEE in the germline V gene (reference sequence). As DNA, the CDR3 is TGTGCCAGCAGCTTGCGACAGGGGGAGGATACGCAGTATTTT. Protein product: CASSLRQGEDTQYF.

V is TRBV27 and J is TRBJ1-1; D gene uncertain. CDR1 and CDR2 from the germline V gene are MNHEY and SMNVEV (reference sequence). V was clipped by 3 bases and J by 3 bases, with 14 bases between them. The CDR3 has 15 amino acids. The CDR3 DNA sequence: TGTGCCAGCAGTTTTCGGCCAGATTTTTACACTGAAGCTTTCTTT. This translates into CASSFRPDFYTEAFF.

Ten or more counts support this clonotype. This chain uses TRBV6-1 with TRBJ2-1; D call uncertain. Trimming left V 1 base short and J 5 bases short, with 9 bases between. Germline CDR1 is MNHNS and CDR2 is SASEGT. This CDR3 contains 14 residues. CDR3 residues: CASSEGTPHNEQFF. CDR3 sequence (DNA): TGTGCCAGCAGTGAAGGGACGCCGCACAATGAGCAGTTCTTC.

The chain couples TRBV19 to TRBJ2-7; D is tentatively TRBD1 or TRBD2 (7 bases each). The CDR3 covers 15 residues. V was trimmed by 5 bases and J by 3 bases, leaving 17 bases between them. Germline V CDR1 and CDR2: LNHDA, SQIVND (reference sequence). This chain's CDR3 is CASSYGGGQFYEQYF. CDR3 nucleotides: TGTGCCAGTAGTTATGGCGGGGGACAGTTCTACGAGCAGTACTTC.

This clonotype is medium-sized in the sample. CDR3 protein: CASNQAGEQYF. CDR3 DNA: TGTGCCAGTAACCAAGCGGGGGAGCAGTACTTC. The rearrangement uses TRBV19 and TRBJ2-7; TRBD2 aligns across 7 bases. The CDR3 extends over 11 amino acids. Germline trimming cut 7 bases from V and 7 bases from J; bases unmatched to any gene: 4. Germline CDR1 reads LNHDA; CDR2 reads SQIVND (reference sequence).

This clonotype occurred many times. V usage is TRBV13 and J usage is TRBJ2-1; 8 bases match TRBD2. The V gene end was trimmed by 0 bases and the J gene end by 7 bases; junction bases not matched to a gene: 5. This CDR3 region has 15 residues. In germline, CDR1 is PRHDT, CDR2 FYEKMQ (reference sequence). CDR3 sequence (DNA): TGTGCCAGCAGCTTAGGGCGGGGGGCCGTTAATGAGCAGTTCTTC. Residues: CASSLGRGAVNEQFF.

The J gene is TRBJ2-3, the V gene TRBV6-4; D is undetermined. V lost 5 bases and J 4 bases, leaving 16 bases between the germline ends. The germline V gene has CDR1 MRHNA and CDR2 SNTAGT. The CDR3 extends over 15 amino acids. CDR3 sequence reads: CASSFTMSAADTQYF. Here the CDR3 DNA reads TGTGCCAGCAGTTTCACTATGTCGGCGGCAGATACGCAGTATTTT.

The V and J genes are TRBV6-1 and TRBJ1-2, with 7 bases fitting TRBD1. The CDR3 has 14 residues. With V trimmed by 7 bases and J by 14 bases, 19 bases remained unmatched. CDR1 is MNHNS, CDR2 SASEGT, per germline. The CDR3 here is CASTASGRGIKGTF. The CDR3 DNA reads as TGTGCCAGCACCGCCTCCGGCAGGGGGATAAAGGGGACCTTC.

Only a few counts were recorded for this clonotype. The chain recombines TRBV10-3 with TRBJ2-1; D tentatively reads TRBD1 or TRBD2 (6 bases each). Germline CDR1 and CDR2: ENHRY and SYGVKD. This CDR3 has 12 residues. V lost 8 bases and J lost 7, with 12 bases in between. The CDR3 DNA reads TGTGCCATCTCGGAAGGGGGGAATGAGCAGTTCTTC. Translating it yields CAISEGGNEQFF.

There are many counts of this clonotype. V is TRBV6-5 and J is TRBJ2-5; D not certain. Germline V lookup: CDR1 MNHEY, CDR2 SVGAGI. The CDR3 runs to 14 residues. V was clipped by 0 bases and J by 3 bases, with 8 bases between them. CDR3: CASSYSSGKETQYF. The DNA of the CDR3 is TGTGCCAGCAGTTACTCGTCGGGCAAAGAGACCCAGTACTTC.

This clonotype showed up just a few times. The chain couples TRBV18 to TRBJ1-4; no definite D call. The V end lost 0 bases, the J end lost 8 bases, and 13 bases lay between the germline ends. This CDR3 region has 15 residues. The V gene's germline CDR1 is KGHSH and CDR2 LQKENI. The CDR3 sequence: CASSPPKKNTEKLFF. CDR3 DNA sequence: TGTGCCAGCTCACCACCCAAAAAAAATACAGAAAAACTGTTTTTT. The variable domain in full, completed from reference TRBV18 and TRBJ1-4, reads NAGVMQNPRHLVRRRGQEARLRCSPMKGHSHVYWYRQLPEEGLKFMVYLQKENIIDESGMPKERFSAEFPKEGPSILRIQQVVRGDSAAYFCASSPPKKNTEKLFFGSGTQLSVL.

The chain combines TRBV7-6 with TRBJ2-1; tentative D call: TRBD1 (6 bases). With 10 bases removed from V and 6 bases from J, the gap between germline ends came to 13 bases. Germline V lookup: CDR1 SGHVS, CDR2 FNYEAQ. CDR3 length: 12 residues. The CDR3 DNA reads as TGTGCCACCGCGACAGGTCTCAATGAGCAGTTCTTC. Translating gives CATATGLNEQFF.

This sequence joins TRBV4-3 and TRBJ1-6; D is unresolved. Germline assignment: CDR1 LGHNA and CDR2 YSLEER. CDR3 length: 16 amino acids. Between the trimmed V and J ends, which lost 4 bases and 0 bases, there was a span of 10 bases. The CDR3 coding sequence is TGCGCCAGCAGCCCGGGAGAGAGCTCCTATAATTCACCCCTCCACTTT. This sequence encodes CASSPGESSYNSPLHF.

This clonotype was found a few times. This chain links TRBV6-1 with TRBJ2-2; D is undetermined. V lost 4 bases and J 5 bases, leaving 14 bases between the germline ends. The V gene's germline CDR1 is MNHNS and CDR2 SASEGT. This CDR3 is built from 15 residues. As DNA, the CDR3 is TGTGCCAGCAGTGTAGAGTGGGCGGAGACCGGGGAGCTGTTTTTT. It yields the protein CASSVEWAETGELFF.

The rearrangement uses TRBV24-1 and TRBJ1-5, with TRBD1 matching 10 bases. V was pared by 12 bases and J by 10 bases, with 14 bases of the junction left unmatched. The germline gives CDR1 KGHDR, CDR2 SFDVKD. This CDR3 region has 14 residues. For the CDR3, the DNA is TGTGCCCCTGGTCCCGGTGGGACAGGGGAACCCCAGCATTTT. Protein sequence: CAPGPGGTGEPQHF.

The CDR3 DNA reads TGTGCCAGCAGAACCCGCATCAACACTGAAGCTTTCTTT. Translated, it gives CASRTRINTEAFF. J is TRBJ1-1 and V is TRBV5-5; D not resolved. Germline V CDR1 and CDR2: SGHKS, YYEKEE (reference sequence). Trimming took off 5 bases at V and 2 bases at J, with 10 bases between the two ends. This CDR3 comprises 13 residues.

Concerning this clonotype: The junction differs from germline at one of its ends, possibly a read error. The chain is built from TRBV5-1 and TRBJ2-3; perhaps TRBD1 as D (6 bases). Germline V CDR1 and CDR2: SGHRS, YFSETQ. CDR3 length: 15 residues. The CDR3 protein is CTSSLFGDITDTQYF. The CDR3 DNA sequence: TGCACCAGCAGCTTGTTCGGGGACATCACAGATACGCAGTATTTT.

V usage is TRBV15 and J usage is TRBJ2-5; 7 positions match TRBD2. This CDR3 is 15 amino acids long. V trimming: 3 bases; J trimming: 9 bases; junction bases outside the gene matches: 13. The V gene's germline CDR1 is LNHNV and CDR2 YYDKDF (reference sequence). CDR3 sequence (DNA): TGTGCCACCAGCAGGGCAGGTCGCACCGGGGGGTCCCAGTACTTC. This encodes CATSRAGRTGGSQYF.

This chain uses TRBV13 with TRBJ1-1; weak D call: TRBD1 (5 bases). The CDR3 spans 16 residues. Germline-derived CDR1 and CDR2 are PRHDT and FYEKMQ (reference sequence). The ends were cut back, 0 bases at V and 4 bases at J, with 15 bases in the middle. CDR3 bases: TGTGCCAGCAGCTTAGGGGGGGAGGGACCGAGCACTGAAGCTTTCTTT. It yields the protein CASSLGGEGPSTEAFF.

This clonotype was seen only a few times. The chain carries TRBV10-3 and TRBJ1-6, with a tentative D call TRBD1 (6 bases). V was cut by 8 bases and J by 8 bases, with 10 bases left in between. The germline V gene has CDR1 ENHRY and CDR2 SYGVKD. This CDR3 is 12 amino acids long. The CDR3, as DNA: TGTGCCATCGGGGACATAGATTCACCCCTCCACTTT. It is translated as CAIGDIDSPLHF.

As concerns this clonotype: This may arise from a read error, as a much more abundant clone is one base away. The rearrangement joins TRBV12-3 or TRBV12-4 to TRBJ2-7; tentative D call: TRBD2 (5 bases). CDR3 length: 11 amino acids. Trimming pared 7 bases from V and 7 bases from J, leaving 11 bases between. The CDR3 loop is CASIRTGEQYF. In DNA, the CDR3 is TGTGCCAGCATCAGAACGGGAGAGCAGTACTTC.

This rearrangement joins TRBV6-5 to TRBJ2-3; D tentatively fits TRBD1 or TRBD2 (7 bases each). CDR1 and CDR2 (germline): MNHEY, SVGAGI. The germline V and J ends were trimmed by 6 bases and 1 base, with 11 bases remaining between them. The CDR3 is 14 amino acids. The CDR3 sequence is CASSQGGGTDTQYF. The CDR3 DNA follows: TGTGCCAGCAGCCAGGGGGGGGGCACAGATACGCAGTATTTT.

This chain joins TRBV6-5 and TRBJ1-1; no clear D. Trimming took 2 bases from V and 2 from J, leaving 12 bases between them. Germline V gene sequence: CDR1 MNHEY, CDR2 SVGAGI. This CDR3 spans 15 amino acids. CDR3 region: CASSYGRTFNTEAFF. DNA of the CDR3: TGTGCCAGCAGTTACGGGCGCACCTTTAACACTGAAGCTTTCTTT.

The chain carries TRBV7-2 and TRBJ2-3; D is undetermined. The CDR3 spans 13 residues. Germline CDR1 SGHTA, CDR2 FQGNSA. V lost 5 bases, J lost 1 base, and 7 bases lay in between. CDR3: CASSPTRTDTQYF. CDR3 DNA sequence: TGTGCCAGCAGCCCGACCCGCACAGATACGCAGTATTTT. Looking up the rest from reference TRBV7-2 and TRBJ2-3 gives the full variable domain: GAGVSQSPSNKVTEKGKDVELRCDPISGHTALYWYRQSLGQGLEFLIYFQGNSAPDKSGLPSDRFSAERTGGSVSTLTIQRTQQEDSAVYLCASSPTRTDTQYFGPGTRLTVL.

By sample fraction, this clonotype is medium-sized. The chain combines TRBV19 with TRBJ1-2; perhaps TRBD1 as D (5 bases). V was trimmed by 7 bases and J by 2 bases, leaving 8 bases between them. This CDR3 comprises 12 residues. Germline V lookup: CDR1 LNHDA, CDR2 SQIVND (reference sequence). The CDR3 sequence is CASTGRNYGYTF. The CDR3 region has the DNA TGTGCCAGTACGGGACGGAACTATGGCTACACCTTC. The variable domain in full, completed from reference TRBV19 and TRBJ1-2, reads DGGITQSPKYLFRKEGQNVTLSCEQNLNHDAMYWYRQDPGQGLRLIYYSQIVNDFQKGDIAEGYSVSREKKESFPLTVTSAQKNPTAFYLCASTGRNYGYTFGSGTRLTVV.

The chain combines TRBV28 with TRBJ2-1; TRBD2 agrees at 10 bases. The V gene's germline CDR1 is MDHEN and CDR2 SYDVKM. J gave up 3 bases and V 3 bases, and 11 bases lay outside the gene matches. There are 18 residues in the CDR3. The CDR3 DNA sequence: TGTGCCAGCAGTTTCATTAGCGGGGGGCCCCCCCTCTACAATGAGCAGTTCTTC. This translates into CASSFISGGPPLYNEQFF.

A few counts support this clonotype. The V gene is TRBV18, the J gene TRBJ1-1; D gene unclear. The CDR3 spans 12 residues. Trimming removed 6 bases from V and 2 bases from J, with 7 bases in between. Looked up from germline, CDR1 is KGHSH and CDR2 is LQKENI. DNA of the CDR3: TGTGCCAGCTCCCCGAGAAACACTGAAGCTTTCTTT. Translated, it gives CASSPRNTEAFF.